Listed below are T cell receptor beta chains from one sample, sequenced in a study of fetal regulatory T cell absence and autoimmunity. Only in-frame clones appear in the TCRdb table, and some are missing; sequencing was by immunoSEQ multiplex PCR. The sample consists of some 87,000 clones, about two thirds of them appearing once. Sequenced material: pancreas tissue. Receptors were obtained from a male donor with IPEX syndrome. Both conserved end residues are part of each CDR3. The order of the fields is D gene, V gene, clone size, J gene, CDR3 DNA, CDR3 protein. D genes are given only for firm matches. Clone sizes are given selectively: once, few, many, or a class where the clone is expanded.

.	TRBV4-1	.	TRBJ2-3	TGCGCCAGCAGCCGGCGGGACCTCACAGATACGCAGTATTTT	CASSRRDLTDTQYF
.	TRBV9	.	TRBJ2-7	TGTGCCAGCAGCGTTGGTGGGGCTGGTTCCTACGAGCAGTACTTC	CASSVGGAGSYEQYF
.	TRBV7-9	.	TRBJ1-1	TGTGCCAGCAGCTCAAGGTCCACTGAAGCTTTCTTT	CASSSRSTEAFF
TRBD1	TRBV6-6	.	TRBJ2-7	TGTGCCAGCAGTTACTCGAGGACAGGAGTCGAGCAGTACTTC	CASSYSRTGVEQYF
.	TRBV2	.	TRBJ1-6	TGTGCCAGCAGTGAATCGGCAGGGAGCGGTTCACCCCTCCACTTT	CASSESAGSGSPLHF
TRBD1	TRBV27	.	TRBJ1-2	TGTGCCAGCAGTCCGAACAGGGGGTACTATGGCTACACCTTC	CASSPNRGYYGYTF
.	TRBV20-1	.	TRBJ2-1	TGCAGTGTTCCAGACTACAATGAGCAGTTCTTC	CSVPDYNEQFF
TRBD1	TRBV5-4	.	TRBJ1-2	TGTGCCAGCAGCCCGGGACAGCCTAACTATGGCTACACCTTC	CASSPGQPNYGYTF
.	TRBV21-1	once	TRBJ2-7	TGTGCCAGCAGCAAAGGGACTAGTTTAGTCGAGCAGTACTTC	CASSKGTSLVEQYF
.	TRBV11-1	.	TRBJ1-1	TGTGCCAGCGTCAGGGAAGGGAGTGCTGAAGCTTTCTTT	CASVREGSAEAFF
.	TRBV9	.	TRBJ2-2	TGTGCCAGCAGCCCCCTTGGGACCCTGAACACCGGGGAGCTGTTTTTT	CASSPLGTLNTGELFF
TRBD2	TRBV4-1	few	TRBJ2-1	TGCGCCAGCAGCCAAGTGATAGCGGGAGTGGGTTACAATGAGCAGTTCTTC	CASSQVIAGVGYNEQFF
.	TRBV19	few	TRBJ1-1	TGTGCCAGTAGTATCGGCAACACTGAAGCTTTCTTT	CASSIGNTEAFF
.	TRBV7-9	.	TRBJ2-3	TGTGCCAGCAGCTCTACTAGTTCCACAGATACGCAGTATTTT	CASSSTSSTDTQYF
.	TRBV5-4	.	TRBJ2-2	TGTGCCAGCAGCCGAAATGGGGCCGGGGAGCTGTTTTTT	CASSRNGAGELFF
.	TRBV2	few	TRBJ2-7	TGTGCCAGCTCAGACCTATCCTACGAGCAGTACTTC	CASSDLSYEQYF
TRBD2	TRBV23-1	once	TRBJ2-4	TGCGCCAGCAGTCAATCGGAGCGGGAGATAGCCAAAAACATTCAGTACTTC	CASSQSEREIAKNIQYF
.	TRBV30	.	TRBJ1-4	TGTGCCTGGAGTGTAGGAGTTGCAACTAATGAAAAACTGTTTTTT	CAWSVGVATNEKLFF
TRBD1	TRBV9	once	TRBJ2-1	TGTGCCAGCAGCAGGCGGACAGGCAGCTCCTACAATGAGCAGTTCTTC	CASSRRTGSSYNEQFF
.	TRBV5-6	once	TRBJ2-1	TGTGCCAGCAGTAGCGAGGGGGGGAGTGAGCAGTTCTTC	CASSSEGGSEQFF
.	TRBV11-2	.	TRBJ2-1	TGTGCCAGCAGCCCACCGGTTAGGGGCCATGAGCAGTTCTTC	CASSPPVRGHEQFF
TRBD2	TRBV4-1	.	TRBJ2-7	TGCGCCAGCAGCCAAGGACTAGCGGAATACGAGCAGTACTTC	CASSQGLAEYEQYF
TRBD2	TRBV5-1	.	TRBJ2-7	TGCGCCAGCAGCCTTAGCGGGCCCTATTCCTACGAGCAGTACTTC	CASSLSGPYSYEQYF
.	TRBV6-1	.	TRBJ2-5	TGTGCCAGCAGTGAACTAGGCAGCCAAGAGACCCAGTACTTC	CASSELGSQETQYF
TRBD2	TRBV11-2	.	TRBJ2-7	TGTGCCAGCAGCTTAGCCCCGGGACTAGCGGCCTACGAGCAGTACTTC	CASSLAPGLAAYEQYF
.	TRBV5-1	.	TRBJ2-2	TGCGCCAGCAGCCCCGCGACCGGGGAGCTGTTTTTT	CASSPATGELFF
TRBD2	TRBV5-1	.	TRBJ2-7	TGCGCCAGCAGTCTGGGCGGGACTAGCGGGATCGACGAGCAGTACTTC	CASSLGGTSGIDEQYF
.	TRBV27	.	TRBJ2-1	TGTGCCAGCAGTGCCCGGGACCCTGGCACGGGCAACGAGCAGTTCTTC	CASSARDPGTGNEQFF
TRBD2	TRBV9	once	TRBJ2-1	TGTGCCAGCAGCATACGGAGACTAGCTACCTACAATGAGCAGTTCTTC	CASSIRRLATYNEQFF
.	TRBV25-1	.	TRBJ2-6	TGTGCCAGCAGTGCAAACTCTGGGGCCAACGTCCTGACTTTC	CASSANSGANVLTF
TRBD1	TRBV11-2	.	TRBJ2-1	TGTGCCAGCAGCTTGCACCTACCGGGACAGGGGAATGAGCAGTTCTTC	CASSLHLPGQGNEQFF
TRBD2	TRBV7-9	once	TRBJ2-2	TGTGCCAGCAGCCCGGGACTACTGCGCAAATTCCCGAACACCGGGGAGCTGTTTTTT	CASSPGLLRKFPNTGELFF
TRBD2	TRBV4-2	.	TRBJ2-7	TGTGCCAGCAGCCAAGATGTAGCGGGAACTCGCGAGCAGTACTTC	CASSQDVAGTREQYF
.	TRBV11-3	.	TRBJ2-1	TGTGCCAGCAGCTTACTACCGAACAATGAGCAGTTCTTC	CASSLLPNNEQFF
.	TRBV10-3	.	TRBJ1-1	TGTGCCATCAGTGAGTCCGGGGGGGGTGAAGCTTTCTTT	CAISESGGGEAFF
TRBD1	TRBV6-1	.	TRBJ1-5	TGTGCCAGCAGTGAATGGGGGCAGGGGGCGAGCAATCAGCCCCAGCATTTT	CASSEWGQGASNQPQHF
.	TRBV7-2	.	TRBJ1-3	TGTGCCAGCAGCAAGCAGGGGTTCTCTGGAAACACCATATATTTT	CASSKQGFSGNTIYF
.	TRBV12-5	.	TRBJ2-1	TGTGCTAGTGGTTCCCCGGCGGTCGGGGTTTACAATGAGCAGTTCTTC	CASGSPAVGVYNEQFF
.	TRBV5-1	.	TRBJ2-5	TGCGCCAGCAGCTTTGGCGTGGTGGGATCCCTAAAGGAGACCCAGTACTTC	CASSFGVVGSLKETQYF
TRBD1	TRBV6-5	.	TRBJ1-2	TGTGCCAGCAGTTACTCTTCAACAGGGGCTAACTATGGCTACACCTTC	CASSYSSTGANYGYTF
TRBD1	TRBV29-1	few	TRBJ1-2	TGCAGCGTTGGACGATCGATGGGACAGGGTGCGGGCTACACCTTC	CSVGRSMGQGAGYTF
.	TRBV4-1	.	TRBJ2-7	TGCGCCAGCAGCGGCGGCTACGAGCAGTACTTC	CASSGGYEQYF
.	TRBV7-2	once	TRBJ2-5	TGTGCCAGCAGCTTAGTAGGTAGTACAGAGACCCAGTACTTC	CASSLVGSTETQYF
.	TRBV4-1	.	TRBJ1-2	TGCGCCAGCAGCCAAGAGGGGTCAGGGTATGGCTACACCTTC	CASSQEGSGYGYTF
.	TRBV30	.	TRBJ1-2	TGTGCCTGGAGCCGGGGGGGCGACTATGGCTACACCTTC	CAWSRGGDYGYTF
.	TRBV29-1	.	TRBJ1-1	TGCAGCGTTGATTTCATGAACGCTGAAGCTTTCTTT	CSVDFMNAEAFF
.	TRBV19	.	TRBJ2-7	TGTGCCAGTAGTAGATGGGGTTACGAGCAGTACTTC	CASSRWGYEQYF
.	TRBV5-8	.	TRBJ1-3	TGTGCCAGCAGCTTGCGACATAATCCCTCCGGAAACACCATATATTTT	CASSLRHNPSGNTIYF